Listed below are T cell receptor beta chains from one sample, sequenced in a study of T cells in Graves' hyperthyroidism and ophthalmopathy. TCRdb used MiXCR to reprocess the multiplex PCR reads, holding one entry per CDR3 protein. The sample consists of fewer than 900,000 distinct CDR3 sequences, roughly a sixth of them appearing once. The sequenced sample consisted of blood. The receptors shown here come from a woman aged 45-65 years with Graves' hyperthyroidism that later progressed to Graves' ophthalmopathy. Both conserved end residues are part of each CDR3. Each record gives: D gene, V gene, CDR3 length, clone size, J gene, CDR3 protein, CDR3 DNA. A D gene is named only where the DNA matches it firmly. Clone size, where shown, is once, few, many, or a class for clones that have expanded.

D: -; V: TRBV3-1; length: 15; size: many; J: TRBJ1-1; CDR3: CASSQEWGRNTEAFF; DNA: TGTGCCAGCAGCCAAGAGTGGGGGAGGAACACTGAAGCTTTCTTT
D: -; V: TRBV4-1; length: 15; size: few; J: TRBJ2-3; CDR3: CASSKQGEGPDTQYF; DNA: TGCGCCAGCAGCAAACAGGGAGAGGGACCAGATACGCAGTATTTT
D: TRBD1; V: TRBV6-4; length: 17; size: few; J: TRBJ2-5; CDR3: CASSDQTGADFQETQYF; DNA: TGTGCCAGCAGTGACCAAACAGGGGCAGACTTCCAAGAGACCCAGTACTTC
D: TRBD1; V: TRBV3-1; length: 14; size: -; J: TRBJ1-1; CDR3: CASSHGTGRTEAFF; DNA: TGTGCCAGCAGCCATGGGACAGGGAGAACTGAAGCTTTCTTT
D: -; V: TRBV20-1; length: 14; size: few; J: TRBJ2-7; CDR3: CSARASQGPHEQYF; DNA: TGCAGTGCTAGAGCGTCGCAGGGTCCCCACGAGCAGTACTTC
D: -; V: TRBV18; length: 16; size: once; J: TRBJ1-5; CDR3: CASSPGTPGGNQPQHF; DNA: TGTGCCAGCTCACCAGGGACACCTGGGGGCAATCAGCCCCAGCATTTT
D: -; V: TRBV27; length: 14; size: few; J: TRBJ1-4; CDR3: CASSFRPRGEKLFF; DNA: TGTGCCAGCAGTTTTCGGCCTAGGGGGGAAAAACTGTTTTTT
D: TRBD1; V: TRBV20-1; length: 15; size: few; J: TRBJ2-2; CDR3: CSAREPRGLNGELFF; DNA: TGCAGTGCTAGAGAGCCCAGGGGGCTGAACGGGGAGCTGTTTTTT
D: TRBD2; V: TRBV3-1; length: 16; size: many; J: TRBJ2-1; CDR3: CASSQDDSGTSDEQFF; DNA: TGTGCCAGCAGCCAAGATGACAGCGGGACTAGCGACGAGCAGTTCTTC
D: -; V: TRBV9; length: 14; size: few; J: TRBJ1-2; CDR3: CASSVGRGDYGYTF; DNA: TGTGCCAGCAGCGTAGGACGGGGTGACTATGGCTACACCTTC
D: -; V: TRBV7-9; length: 12; size: -; J: TRBJ1-1; CDR3: CASSLRNDEAFF; DNA: TGTGCCAGCAGCTTAAGGAATGATGAAGCTTTCTTT